The 20 T cell receptor beta chains reported below all come from one sample, sequenced in a study of long-term antiretroviral therapy in people with HIV. It was version v3.0 of the immunoSEQ assay that was run at survey level. Clones were read by immunoSEQ multiplex PCR, and TCRdb kept only the in-frame ones, dropping some. This repertoire shows under 45,000 clones, around 85% found once; its top ten account for roughly 4%. The sequencing here drew on unsorted PBMCs, taken 1.2 years after starting antiretroviral therapy. These receptors were taken from a woman aged 45-65 years with HIV.

This sequence joins TRBV9 and TRBJ2-7; 11 bases line up with TRBD1. Germline-derived CDR1 and CDR2 are SGDLS and YYNGEE. Losses at the gene ends were 4 bases for V and 6 bases for J; bases not matched to a gene: 6. The CDR3 has 14 amino acids. The DNA of the CDR3 is TGTGCCAGCAGCACTGGACAGGGGGCCGGCGAGCAGTACTTC. Translation: CASSTGQGAGEQYF.

The chain joins TRBV9 to TRBJ2-5; 9 bases agree with TRBD2. The germline V gene encodes CDR1 SGDLS and CDR2 YYNGEE. J gave up 4 bases and V 0 bases, and 13 bases lay outside the gene matches. This CDR3 is 18 amino acids long. The CDR3 is CASSVGSSGGGARETQYF. The CDR3, as DNA: TGTGCCAGCAGCGTAGGGTCCTCCGGCGGGGGGGCAAGAGAGACCCAGTACTTC.

V gene TRBV4-2 combines with J gene TRBJ1-5; 9 nucleotides align to TRBD1. This CDR3 has 16 amino acids. CDR1 and CDR2 from the germline V gene are LGHNA and YNFKEQ. Unmatched junction bases numbered 5, after V lost 1 base and J lost 4 bases. The CDR3 sequence: CASSQGTGVGNQPQHF. As DNA, the CDR3 is TGTGCCAGCAGCCAAGGGACAGGGGTCGGGAATCAGCCCCAGCATTTT.

V and J are TRBV6-6 and TRBJ1-5; no clear D gene. CDR3 length: 11 residues. Germline CDR1 MNHNY, CDR2 SVGAGI (reference sequence). V was cut by 5 bases and J by 10 bases, with 9 bases left in between. CDR3 DNA: TGTGCCAGCAGTGAAATGGTACCCCAGCATTTT. Protein sequence: CASSEMVPQHF.

This clone was found once. The V gene is TRBV2, the J gene TRBJ1-2; D uncertain. CDR1 SNHLY and CDR2 FYNNEI come from the germline V gene. V was trimmed by 4 bases and J by 4 bases, leaving 7 bases between them. The CDR3 contains 12 residues. The CDR3 sequence is CASSVGFYGYTF. CDR3 DNA: TGTGCCAGCAGTGTAGGGTTCTATGGCTACACCTTC.

This clone was seen only a few times. The V gene is TRBV7-2, the J gene TRBJ2-5; 10 nucleotides align to TRBD2. V lost 1 base and J lost 1; bases outside the gene matches: 3. Per the germline V gene, CDR1 is SGHTA and CDR2 is FQGNSA. The CDR3 extends over 16 amino acids. The CDR3 protein is CASSLGLAGAQETQYF. The CDR3 DNA follows: TGTGCCAGCAGCTTAGGGCTAGCGGGGGCCCAAGAGACCCAGTACTTC.

The V call is TRBV19, the J call TRBJ1-1; the D is unclear. Between the trimmed V and J ends, which lost 5 bases and 1 base, there was a span of 11 bases. Germline V gene data show CDR1 as LNHDA and CDR2 as SQIVND (reference sequence). The CDR3 is 14 amino acids. CDR3 residues: CASSLGYGNTEAFF. The CDR3 DNA reads TGTGCCAGTAGTTTAGGTTACGGGAACACTGAAGCTTTCTTT.

The CDR3 loop reads CASSLTDEQYF. CDR3 DNA: TGTGCCAGCAGCTTGACGGACGAGCAGTACTTC. The chain recombines TRBV5-8 with TRBJ2-7; no definite D call. With 1 base removed from V and 5 bases from J, the gap between germline ends came to 4 bases. Germline loops: CDR1 SGHTS, CDR2 YDEGEE. The length of the CDR3 is 11 residues.

The chain combines TRBV2 with TRBJ1-5; maybe TRBD1 (6 bases). Trimming removed 8 bases at V and 4 bases at J, with 24 bases between. Germline V gene sequence: CDR1 SNHLY, CDR2 FYNNEI. There are 17 residues in the CDR3. The CDR3: CASSLPRTVSPNQPQHF. In DNA form, the CDR3 reads TGTGCCAGCTCCCTCCCCCGGACAGTATCTCCTAATCAGCCCCAGCATTTT. Supplemented by reference TRBV2 and TRBJ1-5, the full variable domain reads EPEVTQTPSHQVTQMGQEVILRCVPISNHLYFYWYRQILGQKVEFLVSFYNNEISEKSEIFDDQFSVERPDGSNFTLKIRSTKLEDSAMYFCASSLPRTVSPNQPQHFGDGTRLSIL.

J is TRBJ2-7 and V is TRBV30; 12 bases map to TRBD2. V lost 4 bases and J lost 3; bases outside the gene matches: 10. CDR1 and CDR2 (germline): GTSNPN, SVGIG (reference sequence). The CDR3 is 16 amino acids. The CDR3 reads CAWNPPSTSGGYEQYF. The CDR3 DNA is TGTGCCTGGAACCCCCCCTCGACTAGCGGGGGCTACGAGCAGTACTTC. Variable domain in full (rest from reference TRBV30 and TRBJ2-7): SQTIHQWPATLVQPVGSPLSLECTVEGTSNPNLYWYRQAAGRGLQLLFYSVGIGQISSEVPQNLSASRPQDRQFILSSKKLLLSDSGFYLCAWNPPSTSGGYEQYFGPGTRLTVT.

This chain joins TRBV4-3 and TRBJ1-5; D remains unclear. CDR3 length: 14 amino acids. V was shortened by 0 bases and J by 0 bases, with 3 bases between the two germline ends. Germline V CDR1 and CDR2: LGHNA, YSLEER. Written as DNA, the CDR3 is TGCGCCAGCAGCCAAGATGCTAGCAATCAGCCCCAGCATTTT. Translating gives CASSQDASNQPQHF.

The rearrangement joins TRBV12-5 to TRBJ2-7; D may be TRBD1 (6 bases). Trimming pared 6 bases from V and 7 bases from J, leaving 16 bases between. This CDR3 has 13 residues. Germline V gene data show CDR1 as LGHNT and CDR2 as FRNRAP. The CDR3: CASGNRAGDEQYF. In DNA form, the CDR3 reads TGTGCTAGTGGCAACCGGGCAGGGGATGAGCAGTACTTC.

This clone was picked up one time. This rearrangement joins TRBV5-8 to TRBJ1-1; 9 bases map to TRBD1. The ends lost 4 bases at V and 1 base at J; junction bases unmatched: 2. CDR1 SGHTS and CDR2 YDEGEE come from the germline V gene. The CDR3 is 14 residues long. The CDR3, as DNA: TGTGCCAGCAGCCGGGACAGGGCGAACACTGAAGCTTTCTTT. This gives the protein CASSRDRANTEAFF. The full variable domain, in which reference TRBV5-8 and TRBJ1-1 provide the parts outside the CDR3, is EAGVTQSPTHLIKTRGQQATLRCSPISGHTSVYWYQQALGLGLQFLLWYDEGEERNRGNFPPRFSGRQFPNYSSELNVNALELEDSALYLCASSRDRANTEAFFGQGTRLTVV.

This rearrangement joins TRBV19 to TRBJ1-2; TRBD1 matches at 8 bases. Germline V gene data show CDR1 as LNHDA and CDR2 as SQIVND (reference sequence). The CDR3 runs 12 residues. With 6 bases clipped from V and 8 bases from J, the junction kept 5 bases outside the gene matches. Here the CDR3 DNA reads TGTGCCAGTAGCTCTACAGGGGGAGGCTACACCTTC. Protein sequence: CASSSTGGGYTF.

This chain joins TRBV30 and TRBJ2-1; 9 bases align to TRBD2. The germline gives CDR1 GTSNPN, CDR2 SVGIG (reference sequence). There are 14 residues in the CDR3. V trimming: 4 bases; J trimming: 6 bases; junction bases outside the gene matches: 7. The CDR3 spells CAWKRRGGSNEQFF. CDR3 coding DNA: TGTGCCTGGAAACGGCGGGGGGGAAGCAATGAGCAGTTCTTC.

The table lists this clone with a few counts. The chain carries TRBV6-5 and TRBJ1-1; TRBD1 might be the D (5 bases). Trimming pared 7 bases from V and 4 bases from J, leaving 19 bases between. The CDR3 is 15 residues long. Germline CDR1 is MNHEY and CDR2 is SVGAGI. CDR3 protein: CASTLTPGGGTEAFF. The CDR3, as DNA: TGTGCCAGCACCCTTACCCCTGGGGGGGGCACTGAAGCTTTCTTT.

The chain links TRBV5-6 to TRBJ2-3; tentative D call: TRBD1 (5 bases). Germline-derived CDR1 and CDR2 are SGHDT and YYEEEE. V lost 5 bases and J 4 bases, leaving 11 bases between the germline ends. CDR3 length: 13 amino acids. CDR3 bases: TGTGCCAGCAGACGGGTAGGGGCAGATACGCAGTATTTT. It yields the protein CASRRVGADTQYF.

The genes are TRBV5-6 and TRBJ2-5; perhaps TRBD1 as D (6 bases). The germline CDR1 and CDR2 sequences are SGHDT and YYEEEE. The CDR3 sequence is 15 residues long. V was shortened by 0 bases and J by 5 bases, with 14 bases between the two germline ends. The CDR3 sequence: CASSLARQGKETQYF. The CDR3 nucleotides read TGTGCCAGCAGCTTGGCCCGGCAGGGGAAGGAGACCCAGTACTTC.

The gene calls are TRBV18 and TRBJ1-4; TRBD1 agrees at 10 bases. V lost 4 bases, J lost 2 bases, and 4 bases stayed unmatched. This CDR3 region has 16 residues. Germline-derived CDR1 and CDR2 are KGHSH and LQKENI. The CDR3 protein is CASSQMTGGTNEKLFF. Here the CDR3 DNA reads TGTGCCAGCTCACAGATGACAGGGGGCACTAATGAAAAACTGTTTTTT.

The chain couples TRBV5-1 to TRBJ2-3, with TRBD2 matching over 8 bases. After removal of 4 bases from V and 0 bases from J, the junction contained 7 bases not matched to a gene. Germline V gene sequence: CDR1 SGHRS, CDR2 YFSETQ. CDR3 length: 16 amino acids. DNA for the CDR3: TGCGCCAGCAGCCCGCTCACTAGCGGAAGCACAGATACGCAGTATTTT. It specifies CASSPLTSGSTDTQYF.